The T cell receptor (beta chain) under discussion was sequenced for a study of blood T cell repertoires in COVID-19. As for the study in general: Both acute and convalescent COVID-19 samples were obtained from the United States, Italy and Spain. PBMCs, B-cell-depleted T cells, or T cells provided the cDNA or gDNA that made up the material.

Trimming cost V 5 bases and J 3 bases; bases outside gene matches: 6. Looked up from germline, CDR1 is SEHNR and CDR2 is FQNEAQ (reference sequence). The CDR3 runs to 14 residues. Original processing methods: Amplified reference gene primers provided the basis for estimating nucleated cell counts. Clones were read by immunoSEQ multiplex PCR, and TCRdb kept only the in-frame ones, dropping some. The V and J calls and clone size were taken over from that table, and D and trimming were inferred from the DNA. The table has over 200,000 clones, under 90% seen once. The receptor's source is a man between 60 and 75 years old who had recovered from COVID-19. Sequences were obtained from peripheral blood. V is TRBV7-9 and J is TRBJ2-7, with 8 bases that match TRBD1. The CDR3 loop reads CASSTRDRYYEQYF. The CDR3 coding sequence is TGTGCCAGCAGCACCCGGGACAGGTACTACGAGCAGTACTTC.